Listed here is a single TCR beta chain. The antigen this receptor binds is unknown. No much larger clone is present one base from it, and per-base qualities are unavailable. Library creation used the immunoSEQ multiplex PCR assay. As for the original processing: A statistical classification framework was built for diagnosing cytomegalovirus status from the catalog of TCR beta chain sequences. In TCRdb, the immuneACCESS table is reduced to in-frame sequences with V and J assigned. These tables do not hold every clone; where another copy was compared, an unresolved V gene accounts for under half, and the others remain unexplained. V and J calls and clone size come straight from that table; D and trimming were deduced from the DNA. This sample lists more than 250,000 clones; approximately 86% were detected once. The leading ten clones occupy roughly 1.2% of the sample. The record originates from a study of cytomegalovirus exposure and HLA in healthy donors (dated by TCRdb to 2015 to 2018). Background for the entire study: According to a later analysis, one platform produced both the roughly 130 validation repertoires and the 720 or so repertoires of the first cohort. The aim of the study was to test whether cataloging public T cell receptors could identify signatures of past pathogen exposure. Besides the first cohort of some 670 subjects, a separate validation cohort made up of 95 to 150 different subjects was used. The study combined high-throughput TCR immunosequencing, statistical association of individual TCRs with disease status, and machine learning to predict cytomegalovirus infection status. Study-wide findings and limitations: According to the authors, the approach could potentially be generalized to other disease states and immunological phenotypes. Cytomegalovirus status was reported to be diagnosed by the classifier with high specificity and sensitivity in both the original and validation cohorts. In vitro tests confirmed that a few of the cytomegalovirus-associated TCR beta chains recognize cytomegalovirus antigens. While some public TCRs were present in many individuals, most TCR sequences turned up only very rarely across donors. A later analysis found that TCRs clustered in the first cohort also tended to co-occur in the 120 validation repertoires, with 94% of cluster scores above 0. A later analysis lacked HLA typing for the validation cohort, so it scored co-occurrence in that cohort across all 120 repertoires. In the study, about 150 TCR beta chains were listed as associated with cytomegalovirus.

Donors formed part of the validation cohort, which comprised 120 subjects and was distinct from the first cohort of roughly 600 subjects. This receptor was obtained from a woman in her 30s in good health and CMV-seropositive. Sequenced material: PBMCs.

In nucleotide form, the sequence is TGTGCCAGTAGTCCATCGCGGGTCGTTGGTCCCACCGGGGAGCTGTTTTTT. The translation is CASSPSRVVGPTGELFF. The chain joins TRBV19 to TRBJ2-2; the D gene is possibly TRBD2, with 5 bases matching. V gives up 5 bases and J gives up 4 bases, and the segment between their germline ends measures 20 bases. CDR1 LNHDA and CDR2 SQIVND were looked up in the germline V gene (reference sequence). Inclusive of the bounding cysteine and phenylalanine, the CDR3 is 17 residues long. The entry retains the CDR3 DNA only, 51 bases that are in frame from base 1.